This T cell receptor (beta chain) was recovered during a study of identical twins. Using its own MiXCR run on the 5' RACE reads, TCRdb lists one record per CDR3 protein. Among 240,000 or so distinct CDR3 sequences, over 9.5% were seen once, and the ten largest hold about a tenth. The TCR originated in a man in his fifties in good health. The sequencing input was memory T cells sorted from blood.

The CDR3 region is CASSLGRGVDTQYF. The CDR3 bases are TGTGCCAGCAGTCTGGGGCGGGGGGTCGATACGCAGTATTTT. The chain joins TRBV28 to TRBJ2-3; 8 bases fit TRBD2. CDR3 length: 14 residues. V gave up 5 bases and J gave up 6 bases; unmatched junction bases: 7. The germline V gene has CDR1 MDHEN and CDR2 SYDVKM.